The 4 T cell receptor beta chains listed next were all sequenced from one sample in a study of regulatory T cells in long-lasting Graves disease (dated by TCRdb to the early 2020s). The time point label, read with the paper, signifies: newly diagnosed GD, antithyroid drugs for less than 3 months. For both TCR sequencing and RNA sequencing, RNA was extracted from PBMCs in TRIzol. To prepare the library, multiplex PCR was applied. Instrument used: Illumina HiSeq 4000. iRepertoire HTBI primers and Arm-PCR amplification of CDR3 regions were used to construct TCR beta libraries. TCRdb redid the processing of the public reads, applying fastp at Q25 and MiXCR, and retained in-frame beta chains. Rows are unified per CDR3 protein, each entry keeping the most common DNA and genes. The sample data list about 440,000 distinct CDR3 sequences, and around 15% of these were observed just once. The top ten clonotypes cover roughly 10% of the sample.

The sample also formed part of further work on T cells in Graves' hyperthyroidism and ophthalmopathy.

Here the sequenced sample was peripheral blood mononuclear cells (PBMCs), taken at new diagnosis, from a patient treated with antithyroid drugs. The receptor set was obtained from a woman in her thirties with Graves disease. Donor details come from another sample of the same person, matched by shared clones.

This clonotype was counted many times. The chain joins TRBV28 to TRBJ2-7; D is ambiguous. V lost 6 bases to trimming and J lost 3 bases, with 12 bases between them. Germline CDR1 MDHEN, CDR2 SYDVKM. This CDR3 spans 13 amino acids. CDR3 amino acids: CASSVPPRYEQYF. The CDR3 nucleotides are TGTGCCAGCAGCGTACCTCCACGCTACGAGCAGTACTTC.

The CDR3 here is CASSSPGGEGETQYF. The CDR3 bases are TGTGCCAGCAGTTCACCTGGGGGTGAGGGAGAGACCCAGTACTTC. The chain uses TRBV6-9 and TRBJ2-5; D may be TRBD1 or TRBD2 (5 bases each). Deletions cut 4 bases from V and 4 bases from J, with 16 bases between. CDR3 length: 15 residues. From germline, CDR1 is MNHGY and CDR2 SVAAGI.

This clonotype appeared many times. The CDR3 nucleotides read TGTGCCAGCAGCCCGAGGACGGCTCAAGAGACCCAGTACTTC. This gives the protein CASSPRTAQETQYF. V usage is TRBV7-2 and J usage is TRBJ2-5; D not resolved. Trimming took 5 bases from V and 2 from J, leaving 12 bases between them. The CDR3 loop spans 14 amino acids. Germline lookup yields CDR1 SGHTA and CDR2 FQGNSA.

The chain employs TRBV4-1 and TRBJ2-7; 7 nucleotides match TRBD2. The CDR3 consists of 16 residues. Germline V gene sequence: CDR1 MGHRA, CDR2 YSYEKL. The V and J ends lost 1 base and 3 bases, in that order; junction bases with no gene match: 9. In DNA, the CDR3 is TGCGCCAGCAGCCAAGGTCAAGGGTCGGGGGGCTACGAGCAGTACTTC. Protein: CASSQGQGSGGYEQYF.